The present entry profiles one T cell receptor beta chain with its context. V lost 5 bases and J lost 0; bases outside the gene matches: 9. The germline gives CDR1 SEHNR, CDR2 FQNEAQ (reference sequence). This CDR3 is built from 17 residues. TCRdb ran MiXCR on the RT-PCR reads and lists one entry per CDR3 protein. The sample gives 550,000 to 750,000 distinct CDR3 sequences, 12% to 15% of which show up once; just over 3.5% is in the top ten. The source material was memory CD4+ T cells from blood. The receptor was isolated from a female donor in good health, serving as a healthy control. J is TRBJ1-4 and V is TRBV7-9, with 7 bases identical to TRBD1. CDR3 DNA: TGTGCCAGCAGCGAAGACAGGGACCCCTCAACTAATGAAAAACTGTTTTTT. It translates to CASSEDRDPSTNEKLFF.